This T cell receptor beta chain was recovered during a study of radiotherapy plus CTLA-4 blockade in lung cancer. Background on the study: An objective response was seen in 15% to 20% of patients, and disease control in 25% to 40%. Broader study findings: Subsequent to radiotherapy plus ipilimumab, tumor-derived TCR clones underwent expansion in blood.

The CDR3 has 14 amino acids. Germline V gene data show CDR1 as SGHTA and CDR2 as FQGNSA. Worth noting for this clone: Its antigen is unidentified. Sequence at one end of the junction differs from germline and may be a read error.

Profiling relied on immunoSEQ multiplex PCR, and the TCRdb table lists in-frame clones only, not all of them. The table has tens of thousands of clones, around 76% seen once. Focal radiation plus CTLA-4 blockade with ipilimumab was given to patients with chemo-refractory metastatic non-small-cell lung cancer. J is TRBJ1-4 and V is TRBV7-2; tentative D call: TRBD1 (5 bases). This TCR was recovered from a human donor with non-small cell lung cancer who had a partial response to radiotherapy plus ipilimumab. Some clones in this sample may be carry-over from other donors' samples. The specimen was peripheral blood, collected from a patient treated with radiotherapy plus ipilimumab. This chain's CDR3 is CASSVAATDEKLFF. The CDR3 DNA reads as TGTGCCAGCAGCGTAGCAGCGACAGATGAAAAACTGTTTTTT. Full variable domain (rest looked up from reference TRBV7-2 and TRBJ1-4): GAGVSQSPSNKVTEKGKDVELRCDPISGHTALYWYRQSLGQGLEFLIYFQGNSAPDKSGLPSDRFSAERTGGSVSTLTIQRTQQEDSAVYLCASSVAATDEKLFFGSGTQLSVL.